These T cell receptor beta chains were read from a single sample in a study of cytomegalovirus exposure and HLA in healthy donors. The repertoire was sequenced with immunoSEQ multiplex PCR; TCRdb's copy has only in-frame clones and lacks some. The repertoire holds about 190,000 clones, with 75% to 85% as singletons. Sequenced: PBMCs. Receptors originate from a woman aged 30 to 39 in good health and CMV-seropositive. CDR3s include the opening cysteine and the closing phenylalanine or tryptophan. A D gene is named only where the DNA matches it firmly. Not every row has a clone size; where given, it reads once, few, many or a size class.

TRBJ2-2	TRBV28	-	-	CASISSSTGELFF	TGTGCCAGCATAAGTAGCAGCACCGGGGAGCTGTTTTTT
TRBJ2-5	TRBV28	-	TRBD1	CASSFFNRGLEETQYF	TGTGCCAGCAGTTTTTTCAACAGGGGGTTGGAAGAGACCCAGTACTTC
TRBJ2-7	TRBV5-8	few	TRBD1	CASSCRQDRCEQYF	TGTGCCAGCAGCTGTAGACAGGACAGGTGCGAGCAGTACTTC
TRBJ1-5	TRBV25-1	few	-	CASRIYEGRTGNQPQHF	TGTGCCAGCCGTATATACGAGGGCAGGACGGGCAATCAGCCCCAGCATTTT
TRBJ1-1	TRBV7-2	few	-	CASSLGGGPNTEAFF	TGTGCCAGCAGCTTAGGAGGGGGACCGAACACTGAAGCTTTCTTT
TRBJ2-2	TRBV6-8	few	-	CASSYTAPGTGELFF	TGTGCCAGCAGTTACACCGCTCCGGGCACCGGGGAGCTGTTTTTT
TRBJ1-2	TRBV7-2	-	TRBD1	CASSLVATGGGGYTF	TGTGCCAGCAGCTTAGTAGCGACAGGGGGCGGTGGCTACACCTTC
TRBJ1-1	TRBV27	-	-	CASSLFFGYTEAFF	TGTGCCAGCAGTTTATTTTTCGGTTACACTGAAGCTTTCTTT
TRBJ1-3	TRBV19	-	-	CASSFGQGNTIYF	TGTGCCAGTAGTTTCGGACAGGGAAACACCATATATTTT
TRBJ2-7	TRBV4-2	-	-	CASSQDSQGSSYEQYF	TGTGCCAGCAGCCAAGATAGCCAGGGCTCGTCCTACGAGCAGTACTTC
TRBJ1-4	TRBV6-1	-	TRBD1	CASRQGWDEKLFF	TGTGCCAGTAGACAGGGGTGGGATGAAAAACTGTTTTTT
TRBJ2-7	TRBV2	-	TRBD2	CASSVGGGTGEQYF	TGTGCCAGCAGTGTGGGCGGGGGGACTGGCGAGCAGTACTTC
TRBJ1-1	TRBV9	-	-	CASSYQVNTEAFF	TGTGCCAGCAGCTATCAGGTGAACACTGAAGCTTTCTTT
TRBJ2-1	TRBV11-3	-	TRBD2	CASNRDSGTYNEQFF	TGTGCCAGCAACAGAGATAGCGGGACTTACAATGAGCAGTTCTTC
TRBJ1-2	TRBV27	-	-	CASSPSGVWGYTF	TGTGCCAGCAGTCCATCGGGGGTCTGGGGCTACACCTTC
TRBJ2-7	TRBV19	few	TRBD1	CASSIRSGQDYEQYF	TGTGCCAGTAGTATCCGTTCGGGACAGGACTACGAGCAGTACTTC
TRBJ1-4	TRBV2	-	TRBD1	CASRENTGAGNEKLFF	TGTGCCAGCAGGGAAAATACAGGGGCCGGGAATGAAAAACTGTTTTTT
TRBJ1-4	TRBV4-3	-	-	CASSQDAQYNEKLFF	TGCGCCAGCAGCCAAGATGCACAGTATAATGAAAAACTGTTTTTT
TRBJ1-4	TRBV5-4	-	TRBD1	CASSPGQGPREKLFF	TGTGCCAGCAGCCCAGGACAGGGGCCTCGAGAAAAACTGTTTTTT
TRBJ2-7	TRBV6-1	-	TRBD2	CASKAGGPFEQYF	TGTGCCAGCAAAGCGGGGGGGCCATTCGAGCAGTACTTC
TRBJ2-2	TRBV6-4	-	TRBD1	CASSTGTGTGELFF	TGTGCCAGCAGCACCGGGACAGGGACCGGGGAGCTGTTTTTT
TRBJ2-1	TRBV5-1	once	TRBD1	CASSIGQVYNEQFF	TGCGCCAGCAGCATAGGACAGGTCTACAATGAGCAGTTCTTC
TRBJ2-5	TRBV7-9	-	-	CASRRDEGETQYF	TGTGCCAGCAGACGGGATGAAGGAGAGACCCAGTACTTC
TRBJ1-5	TRBV19	-	-	CASSTSGKDSNQPQHF	TGTGCCAGTAGTACGTCAGGGAAGGATAGCAATCAGCCCCAGCATTTT
TRBJ2-7	TRBV5-1	-	-	CASSPLRWDYEQYF	TGCGCCAGCAGCCCCTTACGTTGGGACTACGAGCAGTACTTC
TRBJ2-5	TRBV4-1	-	-	CASSLEQGQEETQYF	TGCGCCAGCAGCCTCGAACAGGGTCAAGAAGAGACCCAGTACTTC
TRBJ2-1	TRBV19	-	-	CASSPWTPRGEQFF	TGTGCCAGTAGTCCCTGGACCCCGCGGGGTGAGCAGTTCTTC
TRBJ1-3	TRBV7-3	-	-	CASSLGTSGGDTIYF	TGTGCCAGCAGCTTAGGGACATCCGGCGGAGACACCATATATTTT
TRBJ1-2	TRBV9	-	-	CASSVSGAEPYGYTF	TGTGCCAGCAGCGTAAGTGGGGCAGAGCCCTATGGCTACACCTTC
TRBJ2-1	TRBV5-1	-	-	CASSWGVVAQSYNEQFF	TGCGCCAGCAGCTGGGGGGTAGTGGCCCAGTCCTACAATGAGCAGTTCTTC
TRBJ2-1	TRBV5-1	-	-	CASSLGLARYNEQFF	TGCGCCAGCAGCTTGGGGCTAGCGAGGTACAATGAGCAGTTCTTC
TRBJ1-1	TRBV2	-	TRBD1	CASSVRDRYTEAFF	TGTGCCAGCAGTGTGAGGGACAGGTACACTGAAGCTTTCTTT
TRBJ2-7	TRBV19	-	-	CASSIRTGYEQYF	TGTGCCAGTAGTATACGTACAGGGTACGAGCAGTACTTC
TRBJ2-2	TRBV5-4	-	TRBD1	CASSLNRGILNTGELFF	TGTGCCAGCAGCTTGAACAGGGGGATCCTTAACACCGGGGAGCTGTTTTTT
TRBJ2-3	TRBV7-8	-	TRBD2	CASSPGASGSLSTDTQYF	TGTGCCAGCAGCCCTGGGGCTAGCGGGAGCCTCAGCACAGATACGCAGTATTTT
TRBJ1-4	TRBV15	-	-	CATSRDRGRYNEKLFF	TGTGCCACCAGCAGAGATCGTGGCAGATATAATGAAAAACTGTTTTTT
TRBJ1-1	TRBV28	-	-	CASSFSHFQGWTEAFF	TGTGCCAGCAGTTTTTCCCATTTTCAGGGTTGGACTGAAGCTTTCTTT
TRBJ2-7	TRBV5-8	few	-	CASSPGLLRDEQYF	TGTGCCAGCAGCCCGGGACTCCTTCGGGACGAGCAGTACTTC
TRBJ2-1	TRBV25-1	-	-	CASGLPGYNEQFF	TGTGCGAGCGGACTACCGGGATACAATGAGCAGTTCTTC
TRBJ2-1	TRBV19	-	-	CASSIRANWSLGEQFF	TGTGCCAGTAGTATTCGCGCTAACTGGTCACTAGGTGAGCAGTTCTTC
TRBJ2-5	TRBV15	-	-	CATSRVGLAGETQYF	TGTGCCACCAGCAGAGTGGGCCTAGCCGGAGAGACCCAGTACTTC
TRBJ1-3	TRBV5-8	few	-	CASSIGQQHTIYF	TGTGCCAGCAGCATCGGACAGCAGCACACCATATATTTT
TRBJ1-1	TRBV15	-	-	CATARRAEAFF	TGTGCCACCGCCAGGAGGGCTGAAGCTTTCTTT
TRBJ2-2	TRBV18	few	-	CASSPTSGNTGELFF	TGTGCCAGCTCACCGACAAGCGGGAACACCGGGGAGCTGTTTTTT
TRBJ1-2	TRBV28	-	TRBD1	CASREDRGSGGYTF	TGTGCCAGCAGGGAGGACAGGGGAAGTGGTGGCTACACCTTC
TRBJ2-1	TRBV10-1	-	TRBD2	CASSTSGGTNEQFF	TGCGCCAGCAGTACTAGCGGGGGAACCAATGAGCAGTTCTTC
TRBJ1-2	TRBV11-2	-	-	CASRPVYSTNYGYTF	TGTGCCAGCAGACCCGTGTATAGTACGAACTATGGCTACACCTTC
TRBJ2-7	TRBV19	-	TRBD1	CASSTYRDRGYEQYF	TGTGCCAGTAGTACATACCGGGACAGGGGCTACGAGCAGTACTTC
TRBJ2-3	TRBV7-2	-	-	CASSRSQKSTDTQYF	TGTGCCAGCAGCCGTTCACAGAAAAGCACAGATACGCAGTATTTT
TRBJ2-3	TRBV7-9	-	-	CSSSLGADDTQYF	TGTTCCAGCAGTCTAGGGGCAGACGATACGCAGTATTTT
TRBJ2-2	TRBV6-6	few	-	CASSYSTPGLGGELFF	TGTGCCAGCAGTTACTCGACCCCAGGGCTAGGCGGGGAGCTGTTTTTT
TRBJ1-1	TRBV5-5	-	-	CASSFTNTEAFF	TGTGCCAGCAGCTTCACTAACACTGAAGCTTTCTTT
TRBJ2-5	TRBV29-1	-	TRBD1	CSARTGAETQYF	TGCAGCGCCCGGACAGGGGCCGAGACCCAGTACTTC
TRBJ1-5	TRBV6-5	-	TRBD1	CASSPQGAQPQHF	TGTGCCAGCAGCCCACAGGGGGCACAGCCCCAGCATTTT
TRBJ2-1	TRBV4-2	-	TRBD2	CASSQEAASGVNEQFF	TGTGCCAGCAGCCAAGAGGCCGCTAGCGGGGTTAATGAGCAGTTCTTC